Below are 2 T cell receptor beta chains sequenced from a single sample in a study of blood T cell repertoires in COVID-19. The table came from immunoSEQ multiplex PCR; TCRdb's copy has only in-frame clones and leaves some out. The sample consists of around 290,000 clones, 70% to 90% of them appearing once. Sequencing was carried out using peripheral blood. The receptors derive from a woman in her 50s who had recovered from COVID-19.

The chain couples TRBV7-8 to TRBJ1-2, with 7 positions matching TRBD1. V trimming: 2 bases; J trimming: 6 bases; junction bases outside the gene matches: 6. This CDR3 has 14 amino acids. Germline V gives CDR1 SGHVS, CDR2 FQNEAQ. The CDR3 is CASSLISGGDGYTF. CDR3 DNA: TGTGCCAGCAGCTTAATTTCAGGGGGTGATGGCTACACCTTC.

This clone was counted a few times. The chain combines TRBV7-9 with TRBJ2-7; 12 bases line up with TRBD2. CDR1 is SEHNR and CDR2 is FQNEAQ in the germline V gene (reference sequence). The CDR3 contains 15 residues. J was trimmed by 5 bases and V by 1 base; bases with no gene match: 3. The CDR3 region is CASSLETSGSDEQYF. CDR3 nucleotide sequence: TGTGCCAGCAGCTTAGAGACTAGCGGGAGCGACGAGCAGTACTTC.